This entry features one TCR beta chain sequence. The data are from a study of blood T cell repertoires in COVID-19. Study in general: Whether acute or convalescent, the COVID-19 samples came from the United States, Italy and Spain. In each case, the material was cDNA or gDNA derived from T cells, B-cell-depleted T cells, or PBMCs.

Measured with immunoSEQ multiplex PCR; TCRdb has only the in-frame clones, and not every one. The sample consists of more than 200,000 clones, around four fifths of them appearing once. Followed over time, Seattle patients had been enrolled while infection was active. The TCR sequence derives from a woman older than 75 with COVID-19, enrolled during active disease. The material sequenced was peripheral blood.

The CDR3: CASSQAVSGSSEAFF. CDR3 nucleotide sequence: TGTGCCAGCAGCCAAGCCGTTTCGGGGTCTTCTGAAGCTTTCTTT. The chain carries TRBV3-1 (or the pseudogene TRBV3-2) and TRBJ1-1; no firm D call. The length of the CDR3 is 15 residues. The V end was cut by 1 base, the J end by 6 bases, with 15 bases between. Germline CDR1 reads LGHDT; CDR2 reads YNNKEL (reference sequence).